Following are 8 T cell receptor beta chains from one sample sequenced in a study of beta chain features in type 1 diabetes. Isolated RNA was reverse transcribed in full, so expressed TCRB transcripts were sequenced. This table comes from immunoSEQ multiplex PCR, and its TCRdb copy is limited to in-frame clones, with some not included. Seen here are 200,000 to 250,000 clones, over 8.5% observed once, and the top ten hold 0.03% to 0.04%. The sequencing input was naive CD4+ T cells from blood. The receptors come from a young woman in good health.

This clone has only a few counts. The CDR3: CASSQLTGSNEKLFF. CDR3 nucleotides: TGTGCCAGCTCACAGTTGACAGGGAGTAATGAAAAACTGTTTTTT. The chain uses TRBV18 and TRBJ1-4; the match to TRBD1 covers 7 bases. Germline lookup yields CDR1 KGHSH and CDR2 LQKENI. This CDR3 region has 15 residues. V lost 4 bases, J lost 4 bases, and 6 bases stayed unmatched. The whole variable domain, filled in from reference TRBV18 and TRBJ1-4, reads NAGVMQNPRHLVRRRGQEARLRCSPMKGHSHVYWYRQLPEEGLKFMVYLQKENIIDESGMPKERFSAEFPKEGPSILRIQQVVRGDSAAYFCASSQLTGSNEKLFFGSGTQLSVL.

The V call is TRBV28, the J call TRBJ2-7; D is ambiguous. V lost 10 bases to trimming and J lost 0 bases, with 13 bases between them. CDR1 is MDHEN, CDR2 SYDVKM, per germline. The CDR3 spans 13 residues. Here the CDR3 DNA reads TGTGCCACCCTCCGCGGCCACTCCTACGAGCAGTACTTC. Protein product: CATLRGHSYEQYF.

In this sample, this clone turned up a few times. The rearrangement joins TRBV19 to TRBJ1-1, with D possibly being TRBD1 (5 bases). V gave up 5 bases and J gave up 4 bases, with 20 bases separating them. The CDR3 is 16 amino acids. From germline, CDR1 is LNHDA and CDR2 SQIVND (reference sequence). CDR3 coding DNA: TGTGCCAGTAGTCGGGGGACGGGGCGCCCGGGCACTGAAGCTTTCTTT. Protein product: CASSRGTGRPGTEAFF.

In this sample, this clone turned up a few times. The rearrangement joins TRBV5-4 to TRBJ2-3, with TRBD2 identical over 11 bases. There are 15 residues in the CDR3. V trimming: 4 bases; J trimming: 3 bases; junction bases outside the gene matches: 4. From germline, CDR1 is SGHNT and CDR2 YYREEE (reference sequence). CDR3 sequence: CASSITSGGTDTQYF. The CDR3 DNA reads TGTGCCAGCAGCATAACTAGCGGGGGTACAGATACGCAGTATTTT.

The rearrangement joins TRBV18 to TRBJ2-1, with TRBD2 matching 14 bases. The CDR3 is made up of 18 amino acids. V shed 5 bases, J shed 1 base, and the junction held 7 bases outside the gene matches. Germline V gene sequence: CDR1 KGHSH, CDR2 LQKENI. This CDR3 reads CASSSLGLAGASYNEQFF. CDR3 nucleotides: TGTGCCAGCTCATCTTTGGGACTAGCGGGAGCTTCCTACAATGAGCAGTTCTTC.

The V and J genes are TRBV5-1 and TRBJ2-3, with 11 nucleotides matching TRBD1. Germline assignment: CDR1 SGHRS and CDR2 YFSETQ. There are 16 residues in the CDR3. The ends lost 0 bases at V and 7 bases at J; junction bases unmatched: 7. The CDR3: CASSLGTGTGGNTQYF. CDR3 DNA: TGCGCCAGCAGCTTGGGGACCGGGACAGGGGGAAATACGCAGTATTTT.

In this sample, this clone turned up a few times. The CDR3 protein is CARQDVGYTF. In DNA, the CDR3 is TGTGCCCGACAGGATGTCGGCTACACCTTC. The chain joins TRBV30 to TRBJ1-2; maybe TRBD1 (6 bases). The ends were cut back, 8 bases at V and 8 bases at J, with 12 bases in the middle. Germline values: CDR1 GTSNPN, CDR2 SVGIG (reference sequence). This CDR3 spans 10 amino acids. Supplemented by reference TRBV30 and TRBJ1-2, the full variable domain reads SQTIHQWPATLVQPVGSPLSLECTVEGTSNPNLYWYRQAAGRGLQLLFYSVGIGQISSEVPQNLSASRPQDRQFILSSKKLLLSDSGFYLCARQDVGYTFGSGTRLTVV.

This clone was detected only a few times. The chain uses TRBV5-4 and TRBJ2-1; 10 positions agree with TRBD2. The V segment lost 0 bases and the J segment 2 bases; nucleotides outside the gene matches: 2. The CDR3 has 16 amino acids. Germline V lookup: CDR1 SGHNT, CDR2 YYREEE (reference sequence). CDR3 nucleotides: TGTGCCAGCAGCTTGGAGCTAGCGGGGGCCTACAATGAGCAGTTCTTC. Its protein product is CASSLELAGAYNEQFF.